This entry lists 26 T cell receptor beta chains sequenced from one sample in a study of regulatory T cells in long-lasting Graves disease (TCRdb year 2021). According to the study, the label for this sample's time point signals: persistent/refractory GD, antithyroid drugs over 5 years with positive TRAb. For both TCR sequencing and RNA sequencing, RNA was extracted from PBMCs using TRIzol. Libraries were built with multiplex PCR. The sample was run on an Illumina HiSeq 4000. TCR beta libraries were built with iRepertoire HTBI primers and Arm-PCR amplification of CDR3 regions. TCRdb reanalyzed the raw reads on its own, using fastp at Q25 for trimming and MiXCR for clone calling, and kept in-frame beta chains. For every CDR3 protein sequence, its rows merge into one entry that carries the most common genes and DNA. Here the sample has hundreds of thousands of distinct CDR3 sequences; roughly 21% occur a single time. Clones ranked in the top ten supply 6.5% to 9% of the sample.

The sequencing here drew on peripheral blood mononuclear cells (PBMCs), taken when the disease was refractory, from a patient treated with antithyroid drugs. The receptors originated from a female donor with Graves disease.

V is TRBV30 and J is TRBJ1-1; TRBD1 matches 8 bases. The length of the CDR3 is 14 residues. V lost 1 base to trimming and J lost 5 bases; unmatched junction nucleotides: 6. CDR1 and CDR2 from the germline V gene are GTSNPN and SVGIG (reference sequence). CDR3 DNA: TGTGCCTGGAGTGGAGGACAGGGAGGGACTGAAGCTTTCTTT. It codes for CAWSGGQGGTEAFF.

In nucleotides, the CDR3 is TGTGCCAGTAGGCTGGGACAGGGAGGATTATCTTTCTCTGGAAACACCATATATTTT. Amino acids: CASRLGQGGLSFSGNTIYF. The V and J genes are TRBV19 and TRBJ1-3, with TRBD1 matching over 9 bases. Germline CDR1 LNHDA, CDR2 SQIVND (reference sequence). CDR3 length equals 19 residues. Trimming cost V 6 bases and J 0 bases; bases outside gene matches: 15.

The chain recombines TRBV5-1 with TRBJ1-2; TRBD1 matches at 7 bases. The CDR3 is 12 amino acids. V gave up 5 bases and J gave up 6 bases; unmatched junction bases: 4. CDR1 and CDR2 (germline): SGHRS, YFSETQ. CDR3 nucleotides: TGCGCCAGCAGGAGACAGGGCCATGGCTACACCTTC. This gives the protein CASRRQGHGYTF.

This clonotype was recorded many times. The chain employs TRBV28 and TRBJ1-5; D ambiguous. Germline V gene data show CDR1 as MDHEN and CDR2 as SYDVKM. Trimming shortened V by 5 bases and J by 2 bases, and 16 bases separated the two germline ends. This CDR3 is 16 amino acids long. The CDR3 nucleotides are TGTGCCAGCAGTATCCAAGCTCCCGTCGGCAATCAGCCCCAGCATTTT. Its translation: CASSIQAPVGNQPQHF.

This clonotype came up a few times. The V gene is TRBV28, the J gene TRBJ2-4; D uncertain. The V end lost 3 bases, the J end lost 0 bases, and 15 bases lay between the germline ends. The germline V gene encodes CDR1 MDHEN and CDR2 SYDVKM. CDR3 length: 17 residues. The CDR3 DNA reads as TGTGCCAGCAGTTTGGCCGGACGGTCTCTAGCCAAAAACATTCAGTACTTC. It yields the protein CASSLAGRSLAKNIQYF.

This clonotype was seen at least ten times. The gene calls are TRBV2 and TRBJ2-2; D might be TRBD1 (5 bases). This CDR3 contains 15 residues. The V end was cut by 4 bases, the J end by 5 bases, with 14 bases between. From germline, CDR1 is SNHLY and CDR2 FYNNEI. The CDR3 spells CASSGDRGGTGELFF. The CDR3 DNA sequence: TGTGCCAGCAGTGGTGATAGGGGTGGAACCGGGGAGCTGTTTTTT. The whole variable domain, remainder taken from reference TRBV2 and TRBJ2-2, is EPEVTQTPSHQVTQMGQEVILRCVPISNHLYFYWYRQILGQKVEFLVSFYNNEISEKSEIFDDQFSVERPDGSNFTLKIRSTKLEDSAMYFCASSGDRGGTGELFFGEGSRLTVL.

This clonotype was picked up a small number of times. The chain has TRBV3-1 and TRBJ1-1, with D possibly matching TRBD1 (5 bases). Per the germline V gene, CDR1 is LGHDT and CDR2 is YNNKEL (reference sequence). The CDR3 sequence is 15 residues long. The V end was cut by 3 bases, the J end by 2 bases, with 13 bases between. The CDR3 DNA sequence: TGTGCCAGCAGCCAGAGAGGGGTCCTTAACACTGAAGCTTTCTTT. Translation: CASSQRGVLNTEAFF.

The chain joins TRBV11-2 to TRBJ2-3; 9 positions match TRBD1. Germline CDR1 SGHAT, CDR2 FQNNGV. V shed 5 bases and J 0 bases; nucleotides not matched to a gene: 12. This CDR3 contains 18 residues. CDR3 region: CASSLHHWDRASTDTQYF. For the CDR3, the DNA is TGTGCCAGCAGCCTGCACCACTGGGACAGGGCAAGCACAGATACGCAGTATTTT.

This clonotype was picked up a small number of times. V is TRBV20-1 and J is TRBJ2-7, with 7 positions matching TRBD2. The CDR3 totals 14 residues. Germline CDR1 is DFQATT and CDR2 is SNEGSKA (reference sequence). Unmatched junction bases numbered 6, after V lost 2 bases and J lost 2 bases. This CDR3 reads CSARLGGGPYEQYF. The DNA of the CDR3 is TGCAGTGCTAGACTTGGGGGAGGGCCCTACGAGCAGTACTTC.

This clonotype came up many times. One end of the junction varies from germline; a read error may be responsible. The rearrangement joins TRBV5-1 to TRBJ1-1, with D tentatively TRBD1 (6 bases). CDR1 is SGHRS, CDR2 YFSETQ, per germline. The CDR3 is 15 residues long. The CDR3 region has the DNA TGTGCCAGCAGCTTAGGGGGTGGAGGGAACACTGAAGCTTTCTTT. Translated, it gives CASSLGGGGNTEAFF.

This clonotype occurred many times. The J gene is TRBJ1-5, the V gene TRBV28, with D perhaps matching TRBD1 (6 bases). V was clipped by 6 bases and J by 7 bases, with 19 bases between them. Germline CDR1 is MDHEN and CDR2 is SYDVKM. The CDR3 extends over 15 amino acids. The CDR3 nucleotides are TGTGCCAGCAGACCGTTACAGGGTTGGGAACAGCCCCAGCATTTT. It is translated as CASRPLQGWEQPQHF.

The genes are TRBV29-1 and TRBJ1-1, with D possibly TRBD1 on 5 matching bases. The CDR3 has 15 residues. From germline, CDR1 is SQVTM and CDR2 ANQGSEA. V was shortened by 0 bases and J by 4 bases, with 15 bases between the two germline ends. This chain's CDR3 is CSVEDLAGLATEAFF. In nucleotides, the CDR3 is TGCAGCGTTGAAGATCTGGCGGGGCTGGCCACTGAAGCTTTCTTT.

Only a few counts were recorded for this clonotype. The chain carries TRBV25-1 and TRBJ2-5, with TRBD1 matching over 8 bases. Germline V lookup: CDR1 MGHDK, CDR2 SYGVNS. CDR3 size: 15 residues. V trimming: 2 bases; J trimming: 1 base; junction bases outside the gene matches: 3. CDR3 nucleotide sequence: TGTGCCAGCAGTGAAGGAGACAGGGGCCAAGAGACCCAGTACTTC. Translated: CASSEGDRGQETQYF.

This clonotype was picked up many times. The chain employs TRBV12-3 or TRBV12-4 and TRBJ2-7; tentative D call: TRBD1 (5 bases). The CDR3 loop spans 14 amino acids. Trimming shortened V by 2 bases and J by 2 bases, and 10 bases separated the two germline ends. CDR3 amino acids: CASSLKGQAYEQYF. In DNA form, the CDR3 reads TGTGCCAGCAGTTTAAAGGGGCAGGCCTACGAGCAGTACTTC.

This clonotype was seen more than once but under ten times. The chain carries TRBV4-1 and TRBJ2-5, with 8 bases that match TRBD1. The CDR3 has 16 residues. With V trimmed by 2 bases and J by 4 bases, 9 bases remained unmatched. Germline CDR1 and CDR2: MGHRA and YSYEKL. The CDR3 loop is CASSQPPGTGRETQYF. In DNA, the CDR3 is TGCGCCAGCAGCCAACCCCCTGGGACAGGACGAGAGACCCAGTACTTC.

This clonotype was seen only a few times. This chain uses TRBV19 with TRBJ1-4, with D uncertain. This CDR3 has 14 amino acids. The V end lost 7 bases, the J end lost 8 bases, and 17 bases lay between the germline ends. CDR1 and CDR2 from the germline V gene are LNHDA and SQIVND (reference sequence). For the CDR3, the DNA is TGTGCCAGTACCACGTCAAACCCGGACGAAAAACTGTTTTTT. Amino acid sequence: CASTTSNPDEKLFF. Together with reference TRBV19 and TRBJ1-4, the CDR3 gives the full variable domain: DGGITQSPKYLFRKEGQNVTLSCEQNLNHDAMYWYRQDPGQGLRLIYYSQIVNDFQKGDIAEGYSVSREKKESFPLTVTSAQKNPTAFYLCASTTSNPDEKLFFGSGTQLSVL.

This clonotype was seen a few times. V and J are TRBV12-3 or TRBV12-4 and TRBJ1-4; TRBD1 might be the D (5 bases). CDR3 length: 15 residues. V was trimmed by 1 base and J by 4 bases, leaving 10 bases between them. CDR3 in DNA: TGTGCCAGCAGTTTAGGAGGGGCCCTTAATGAAAAACTGTTTTTT. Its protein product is CASSLGGALNEKLFF.

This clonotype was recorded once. Here the CDR3 DNA reads TGTGCCACCGAAGTAGGCCCCGGGACGCTACAAGAGACCCAGTACTTC. This encodes CATEVGPGTLQETQYF. The chain employs TRBV12-3 or TRBV12-4 and TRBJ2-5; D may be TRBD1 or TRBD2 (5 bases each). The V gene lost 10 bases and the J gene lost 2 bases, with 23 bases spanning the gap. There are 16 residues in the CDR3.

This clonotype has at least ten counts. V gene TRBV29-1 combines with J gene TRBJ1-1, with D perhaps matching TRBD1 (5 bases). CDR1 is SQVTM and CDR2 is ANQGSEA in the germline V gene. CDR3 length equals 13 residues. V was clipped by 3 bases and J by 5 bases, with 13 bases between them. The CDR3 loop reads CSVEGDNWTEAFF. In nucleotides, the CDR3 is TGCAGCGTTGAGGGGGATAACTGGACTGAAGCTTTCTTT.

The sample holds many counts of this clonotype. In DNA, the CDR3 is TGTGCCAGCAGTTTACCCCCCGACAGGACGAACACTGAAGCTTTCTTT. As protein: CASSLPPDRTNTEAFF. V usage is TRBV12-3 or TRBV12-4 and J usage is TRBJ1-1, with D perhaps TRBD1 (6 bases). The length of the CDR3 is 16 residues. Trimming took 2 bases from V and 1 from J, leaving 14 bases between them.

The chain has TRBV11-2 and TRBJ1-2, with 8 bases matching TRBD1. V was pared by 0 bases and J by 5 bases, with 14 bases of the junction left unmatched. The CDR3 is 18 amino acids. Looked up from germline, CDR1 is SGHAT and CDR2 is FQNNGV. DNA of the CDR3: TGTGCCAGCAGCTTAGATGGGGACAGGCTTGCCTATGGATATGGCTACACCTTC. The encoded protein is CASSLDGDRLAYGYGYTF.

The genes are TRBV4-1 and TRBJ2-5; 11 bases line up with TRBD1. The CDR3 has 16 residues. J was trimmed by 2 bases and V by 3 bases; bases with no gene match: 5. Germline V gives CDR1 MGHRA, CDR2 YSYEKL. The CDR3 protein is CASSQHGTGGQETQYF. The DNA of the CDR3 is TGCGCCAGCAGCCAGCACGGGACAGGGGGACAAGAGACCCAGTACTTC.

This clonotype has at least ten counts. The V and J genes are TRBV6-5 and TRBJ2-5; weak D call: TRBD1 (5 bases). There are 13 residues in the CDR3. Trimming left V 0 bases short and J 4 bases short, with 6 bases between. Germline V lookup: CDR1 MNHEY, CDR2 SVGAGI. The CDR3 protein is CASSYSRAETQYF. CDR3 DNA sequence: TGTGCCAGCAGTTACTCCAGGGCAGAGACCCAGTACTTC.

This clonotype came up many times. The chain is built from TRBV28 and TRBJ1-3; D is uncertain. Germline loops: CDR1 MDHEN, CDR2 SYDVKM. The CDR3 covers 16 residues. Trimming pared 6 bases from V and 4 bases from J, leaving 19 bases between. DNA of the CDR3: TGTGCCAGCAGCAAATCGACATTAAATTTAGGAAACACCATATATTTT. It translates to CASSKSTLNLGNTIYF.

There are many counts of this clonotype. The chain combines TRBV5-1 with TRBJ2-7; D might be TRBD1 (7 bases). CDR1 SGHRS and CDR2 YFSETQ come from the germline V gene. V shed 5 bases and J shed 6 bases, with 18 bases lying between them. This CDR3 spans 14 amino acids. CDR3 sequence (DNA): TGCGCCAGCAGAGGGGGCCTCGCCGGGAGCGAGCAGTACTTC. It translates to CASRGGLAGSEQYF.

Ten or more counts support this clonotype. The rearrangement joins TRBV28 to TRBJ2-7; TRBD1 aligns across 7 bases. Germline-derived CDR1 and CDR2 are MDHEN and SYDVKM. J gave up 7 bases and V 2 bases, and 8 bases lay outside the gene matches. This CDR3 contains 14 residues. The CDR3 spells CASSLGESQGEQYF. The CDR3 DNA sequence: TGTGCCAGCAGTTTAGGCGAATCACAGGGGGAGCAGTACTTC. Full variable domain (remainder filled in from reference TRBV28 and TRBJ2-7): DVKVTQSSRYLVKRTGEKVFLECVQDMDHENMFWYRQDPGLGLRLIYFSYDVKMKEKGDIPEGYSVSREKKERFSLILESASTNQTSMYLCASSLGESQGEQYFGPGTRLTVT.